The 3 T cell receptor beta chains below were found in one sample sequenced in a study of molecular identifiers for immune sequencing clone quantification. TCRdb re-derived calls from the PCR reads in MiXCR, one entry per CDR3 protein. The data contain 250,000 to 400,000 distinct CDR3 sequences, over 20% of them singletons. Sequencing was carried out using naive CD8+ T cells from blood, with Jurkat cell RNA spiked in. Indicated subset: FACS-sorted CD8+CD4-CCR7+CD45RA+ naive T cells. The receptor set was obtained from a human donor in good health. Some libraries in this study had Jurkat cell RNA spiked in.

The chain links TRBV12-3 or TRBV12-4 to TRBJ2-3; D gene uncertain. CDR3 length equals 14 residues. Trimming took off 3 bases at V and 2 bases at J, with 9 bases between the two ends. The CDR3 nucleotides are TGTGCCAGCAGTTTTGTGTCTGTCACAGATACGCAGTATTTT. This sequence encodes CASSFVSVTDTQYF.

This clonotype has just a few counts. This sequence joins TRBV7-2 and TRBJ2-7, with D perhaps matching TRBD1 (6 bases). This CDR3 spans 14 amino acids. From germline, CDR1 is SGHTA and CDR2 FQGNSA. The V and J ends lost 3 bases and 2 bases respectively, with 11 bases between them. CDR3 nucleotide sequence: TGTGCCAGCAGCTTCTACAGGGACCCCTACGAGCAGTACTTC. Translated: CASSFYRDPYEQYF.

There are many counts of this clonotype. The chain recombines TRBV5-8 with TRBJ2-7; D is perhaps TRBD1 or TRBD2 (5 bases each). Deletions cut 2 bases from V and 2 bases from J, with 11 bases between. In germline, CDR1 is SGHTS, CDR2 YDEGEE. CDR3 size: 14 residues. In DNA, the CDR3 is TGTGCCAGCAGCTTCAAGGGGACGACCTACGAGCAGTACTTC. It is translated as CASSFKGTTYEQYF.